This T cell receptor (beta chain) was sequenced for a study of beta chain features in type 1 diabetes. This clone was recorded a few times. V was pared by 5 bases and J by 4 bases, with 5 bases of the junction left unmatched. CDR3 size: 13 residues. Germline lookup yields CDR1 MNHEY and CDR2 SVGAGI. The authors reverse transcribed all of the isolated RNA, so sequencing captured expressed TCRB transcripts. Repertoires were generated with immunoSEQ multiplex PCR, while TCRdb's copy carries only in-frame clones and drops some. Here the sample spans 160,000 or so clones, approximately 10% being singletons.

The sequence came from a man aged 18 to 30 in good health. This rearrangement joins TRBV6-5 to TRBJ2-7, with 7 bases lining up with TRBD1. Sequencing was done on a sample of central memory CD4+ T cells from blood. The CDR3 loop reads CASSTGQLYEQYF. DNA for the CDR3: TGTGCCAGCAGTACGGGACAGCTATACGAGCAGTACTTC.